This is a list of T cell receptor beta chains from one sample in a study of patients and donors after allogeneic stem cell transplantation. TCRdb passed the RT-PCR reads through MiXCR, listing each CDR3 protein once. The sample lists about a million distinct CDR3 sequences; roughly 18% were seen once. The specimen was blood, either unsorted or a sorted T cell fraction (not recorded which). The receptors were gathered from a human donor who was either an allogeneic HSCT recipient or a stem cell or donor lymphocyte infusion donor (not recorded which). It is not recorded whose cells these are; they may come from a transplant donor. Each CDR3 is given with its conserved first and last residue. D genes are given only for firm matches. The size of a clone is reported for some rows only, either as once, few or many, or as a class for expanded clones.

V: TRBV20-1
D: .
size: many
J: TRBJ2-4
CDR3: CSARGAKNIQYF
DNA: TGCAGTGCTAGGGGGGCCAAAAACATTCAGTACTTC

V: TRBV3-1
D: TRBD1
size: .
J: TRBJ2-4
CDR3: CASSQGWTGNIQYF
DNA: TGTGCCAGCAGCCAAGGTTGGACAGGGAACATTCAGTACTTC

V: TRBV5-1
D: TRBD1
size: few
J: TRBJ1-1
CDR3: CASSLADRGGEAFF
DNA: TGCGCCAGCAGCTTGGCCGACAGGGGAGGTGAAGCTTTCTTT

V: TRBV4-1
D: .
size: few
J: TRBJ2-1
CDR3: CASSQFGTAYNEQFF
DNA: TGCGCCAGCAGCCAATTCGGGACGGCGTACAATGAGCAGTTCTTC

V: TRBV12-3/TRBV12-4
D: .
size: .
J: TRBJ2-1
CDR3: CASSWTTGSYNEQFF
DNA: TGTGCCAGCAGCTGGACTACCGGCTCCTACAATGAGCAGTTCTTC

V: TRBV18
D: .
size: .
J: TRBJ1-1
CDR3: CASSPQEKFGNTEAFF
DNA: TGTGCCAGCTCACCACAGGAAAAATTTGGGAACACTGAAGCTTTCTTT

V: TRBV20-1
D: .
size: few
J: TRBJ1-5
CDR3: CSARSGTGNQPQHF
DNA: TGCAGTGCTAGGTCGGGTACGGGCAATCAGCCCCAGCATTTT

V: TRBV10-3
D: TRBD2
size: few
J: TRBJ2-7
CDR3: CAISEREGTSGGPYEQYF
DNA: TGTGCCATCAGTGAGAGAGAAGGGACTAGCGGGGGGCCCTACGAGCAGTACTTC

V: TRBV5-1
D: TRBD1
size: .
J: TRBJ1-1
CDR3: CASSWGTGVGAYTEAFF
DNA: TGCGCCAGCAGCTGGGGGACAGGTGTCGGGGCCTACACTGAAGCTTTCTTT

V: TRBV7-2
D: .
size: few
J: TRBJ2-3
CDR3: CASSFWTADTQYF
DNA: TGTGCCAGCAGTTTCTGGACTGCCGATACGCAGTATTTT

V: TRBV4-3
D: TRBD1
size: .
J: TRBJ2-1
CDR3: CASSQDRGYNEQFF
DNA: TGCGCCAGCAGCCAGGACAGGGGTTACAATGAGCAGTTCTTC

V: TRBV6-1
D: .
size: .
J: TRBJ1-2
CDR3: CATTRARDNYGYTF
DNA: TGTGCCACTACGAGGGCCAGGGATAACTATGGCTACACCTTC

V: TRBV7-2
D: TRBD1
size: .
J: TRBJ2-2
CDR3: CASSMDRTNTGELFF
DNA: TGTGCCAGCAGTATGGACAGGACGAACACCGGGGAGCTGTTTTTT

V: TRBV5-1
D: .
size: .
J: TRBJ2-5
CDR3: CASSPGGASAQETQYF
DNA: TGCGCCAGCAGCCCTGGCGGGGCGTCAGCCCAAGAGACCCAGTACTTC

V: TRBV5-6
D: TRBD1
size: .
J: TRBJ2-5
CDR3: CASSSGDRALETQYF
DNA: TGTGCCAGCAGCTCAGGAGACAGGGCCCTGGAGACCCAGTACTTC

V: TRBV6-2/TRBV6-3
D: TRBD1
size: .
J: TRBJ1-1
CDR3: CASGRTGRNGTEAFF
DNA: TGTGCCAGCGGCCGGACAGGGAGGAATGGGACTGAAGCTTTCTTT

V: TRBV7-2
D: TRBD1
size: .
J: TRBJ2-7
CDR3: CASSLGGQGVHEQYF
DNA: TGTGCCAGCAGCTTAGGGGGACAGGGGGTCCACGAGCAGTACTTC

V: TRBV18
D: .
size: few
J: TRBJ2-2
CDR3: CASSRLQNTGELFF
DNA: TGTGCCAGCTCACGACTACAGAACACCGGGGAGCTGTTTTTT

V: TRBV13
D: .
size: few
J: TRBJ2-2
CDR3: CASSLVTPGELFF
DNA: TGTGCCAGCAGCCTCGTTACCCCCGGGGAGCTGTTTTTT

V: TRBV15
D: .
size: .
J: TRBJ1-6
CDR3: CATSRDPGPNSPLHF
DNA: TGTGCCACCAGCAGAGATCCAGGGCCCAATTCACCCCTCCACTTT

V: TRBV20-1
D: TRBD2
size: few
J: TRBJ2-2
CDR3: CSVLAGGTGELFF
DNA: TGCAGTGTTCTAGCGGGAGGCACCGGGGAGCTGTTTTTT

V: TRBV29-1
D: .
size: many
J: TRBJ2-1
CDR3: CSGVLTYNEQFF
DNA: TGCAGCGGGGTTCTAACCTACAATGAGCAGTTCTTC

V: TRBV11-2
D: .
size: few
J: TRBJ1-2
CDR3: CASSLERTTTNYGYTF
DNA: TGTGCCAGCAGCTTAGAACGGACAACCACTAACTATGGCTACACCTTC

V: TRBV20-1
D: .
size: few
J: TRBJ1-6
CDR3: CSAARMETGLNSPLHF
DNA: TGCAGTGCTGCCCGAATGGAGACAGGCCTTAATTCACCCCTCCACTTT

V: TRBV13
D: .
size: .
J: TRBJ1-1
CDR3: CASCEGTTEAFF
DNA: TGTGCCAGCTGCGAGGGAACCACTGAAGCTTTCTTT

V: TRBV9
D: .
size: .
J: TRBJ1-2
CDR3: CASSGDGYTF
DNA: TGTGCGAGCAGTGGAGATGGCTACACCTTC

V: TRBV7-9
D: .
size: .
J: TRBJ1-2
CDR3: CASSPQTGFGGYTF
DNA: TGTGCCAGCAGCCCACAGACAGGATTTGGGGGCTACACCTTC

V: TRBV7-9
D: .
size: .
J: TRBJ1-4
CDR3: CASSFWGRDNEKLFF
DNA: TGTGCCAGCAGCTTCTGGGGCAGGGATAATGAAAAACTGTTTTTT

V: TRBV12-3/TRBV12-4
D: .
size: .
J: TRBJ2-7
CDR3: CASSPERRRPYEQYF
DNA: TGTGCCAGCAGCCCCGAGCGTCGGAGGCCCTACGAGCAGTACTTC

V: TRBV20-1
D: TRBD2
size: .
J: TRBJ2-7
CDR3: CSARSGGLYEQYF
DNA: TGCAGTGCTAGGTCGGGGGGACTCTACGAGCAGTACTTC

V: TRBV6-2/TRBV6-3
D: .
size: .
J: TRBJ2-7
CDR3: CASTENPYEQYF
DNA: TGTGCCAGCACCGAGAACCCCTACGAGCAGTACTTC

V: TRBV7-9
D: TRBD2
size: .
J: TRBJ2-1
CDR3: CASSPQLAGVHNEQFF
DNA: TGTGCCAGCAGCCCACAACTAGCGGGAGTTCACAATGAGCAGTTCTTC

V: TRBV20-1
D: .
size: .
J: TRBJ2-1
CDR3: CSARDFTGKSDRNEQFF
DNA: TGCAGTGCTAGAGATTTCACAGGGAAAAGCGATCGCAATGAGCAGTTCTTC

V: TRBV7-2
D: TRBD1
size: .
J: TRBJ2-1
CDR3: CASSPTRGLRPYNEQFF
DNA: TGTGCCAGCAGCCCCACGAGGGGGCTGAGACCTTACAATGAGCAGTTCTTC

V: TRBV9
D: .
size: .
J: TRBJ1-1
CDR3: CASSGGDRQMSAFF
DNA: TGTGCCAGCAGCGGGGGGGACCGCCAAATGTCAGCTTTCTTT

V: TRBV4-1
D: .
size: many
J: TRBJ2-7
CDR3: CASSRNLRYEQYF
DNA: TGCGCCAGCAGCCGAAACCTGAGGTACGAGCAGTACTTC

V: TRBV25-1
D: .
size: few
J: TRBJ1-2
CDR3: CASSEDGAGAVGYGYTF
DNA: TGTGCCAGCAGTGAAGACGGTGCAGGGGCCGTAGGATATGGCTACACCTTC

V: TRBV6-1
D: .
size: .
J: TRBJ1-1
CDR3: CASSETVNTEAFF
DNA: TGTGCCAGCAGTGAGACGGTGAACACTGAAGCTTTCTTT

V: TRBV5-5
D: .
size: once
J: TRBJ2-1
CDR3: CASSLDGRVLNEQFF
DNA: TGTGCCAGCAGCTTGGACGGACGGGTCCTAAATGAGCAGTTCTTC

V: TRBV12-3/TRBV12-4
D: .
size: .
J: TRBJ2-1
CDR3: CASSDDWTALSPRGQFF
DNA: TGTGCCAGCAGCGACGACTGGACAGCTCTCTCCCCCCGTGGGCAGTTCTTC

V: TRBV4-3
D: .
size: few
J: TRBJ2-2
CDR3: CASSAATGSDGELFF
DNA: TGCGCCAGCAGCGCCGCCACAGGGTCGGACGGGGAGCTGTTTTTT